Listed below are T cell receptor beta chains from one sample, sequenced in a study of cytomegalovirus exposure and HLA in healthy donors. Method: immunoSEQ multiplex PCR; TCRdb's copy keeps in-frame clones and lacks some. Among approximately 69,000 clones listed, 74% were seen once. The sequenced material came from PBMCs. These receptors were collected from a woman younger than 45 in good health and CMV-seropositive. Each CDR3 is given with its conserved first and last residue. The D gene is left open where the match is weak. The size field is filled for only some rows; it gives once, few, many or a size class.

J gene: TRBJ1-2; D gene: -; V gene: TRBV7-4; clone size: -; CDR3 length: 17; CDR3 DNA: TGTGCCAGCAGCTTAGAAGGGGCAGTGGACTATAACTATGGCTACACCTTC; CDR3 protein: CASSLEGAVDYNYGYTF
J gene: TRBJ2-1; D gene: TRBD1; V gene: TRBV15; clone size: once; CDR3 length: 15; CDR3 DNA: TGTGCCACCAGCAGAGGAGGGGGCTCCGTGAATGAGCAGTTCTTC; CDR3 protein: CATSRGGGSVNEQFF
J gene: TRBJ1-3; D gene: -; V gene: TRBV30; clone size: -; CDR3 length: 13; CDR3 DNA: TGTGCCTGGACCGACAGACTTGGAAACACCATATATTTT; CDR3 protein: CAWTDRLGNTIYF
J gene: TRBJ1-4; D gene: -; V gene: TRBV18; clone size: -; CDR3 length: 15; CDR3 DNA: TGTGCCAGCTCACCTGTAGTTGCAACTAATGAAAAACTGTTTTTT; CDR3 protein: CASSPVVATNEKLFF
J gene: TRBJ2-5; D gene: TRBD1; V gene: TRBV28; clone size: few; CDR3 length: 15; CDR3 DNA: TGTGCCAGCAGTCCTTGGACAGGGGGCTTGGAGACCCAGTACTTC; CDR3 protein: CASSPWTGGLETQYF
J gene: TRBJ1-1; D gene: -; V gene: TRBV29-1; clone size: -; CDR3 length: 13; CDR3 DNA: TGCAGCGTTCTCGGGGGTACGAGAACTGAAGCTTTCTTT; CDR3 protein: CSVLGGTRTEAFF
J gene: TRBJ2-1; D gene: TRBD2; V gene: TRBV4-3; clone size: -; CDR3 length: 15; CDR3 DNA: TGCGCCAGCAGCCAAGGGACTAGCGGGATCGATGAGCAGTTCTTC; CDR3 protein: CASSQGTSGIDEQFF
J gene: TRBJ2-7; D gene: TRBD2; V gene: TRBV15; clone size: few; CDR3 length: 14; CDR3 DNA: TGTGCCACCAGCAGAGGAAGCGGGGCCTACGAGCAGTACTTC; CDR3 protein: CATSRGSGAYEQYF
J gene: TRBJ2-7; D gene: TRBD1; V gene: TRBV6-5; clone size: few; CDR3 length: 13; CDR3 DNA: TGTGCCAGCAGTTTCGACAGGGTGAGCGAGCAGTACTTC; CDR3 protein: CASSFDRVSEQYF
J gene: TRBJ2-1; D gene: -; V gene: TRBV28; clone size: -; CDR3 length: 16; CDR3 DNA: TGTGCCAGCAGTTTTGGGCGGACTGCCTCCTACAATGAGCAGTTCTTC; CDR3 protein: CASSFGRTASYNEQFF
J gene: TRBJ2-7; D gene: -; V gene: TRBV7-9; clone size: -; CDR3 length: 15; CDR3 DNA: TGTGCCAGCAGCTTTTATTCCGGGACTGCCTACGAGCAGTACTTC; CDR3 protein: CASSFYSGTAYEQYF
J gene: TRBJ2-5; D gene: TRBD1; V gene: TRBV7-9; clone size: -; CDR3 length: 16; CDR3 DNA: TGTGCCAGCAGCTTCGCCGGGACAGGGCAACAAGAGACCCAGTACTTC; CDR3 protein: CASSFAGTGQQETQYF